This T cell receptor (beta chain) originates from a study of cytomegalovirus exposure and HLA in healthy donors. Study conclusions and caveats: Later analysis found that TCR beta chains associated with HLA were more clonally expanded than other, equally common chains. Despite most TCR sequences being rare, some public TCRs occurred in many donors. TCR beta V segments were, for the most part, productive about 90% or about 30% of the time in an earlier analysis.

Donors in the study were healthy people who gave bone marrow. Between the trimmed V and J ends, which lost 0 bases and 7 bases, there was a span of 10 bases. Germline CDR1 SGHRS, CDR2 YFSETQ. The CDR3 spans 14 residues. Regarding this clone: Its antigen remains unidentified.

It was with 60 Vbeta and 13 Jbeta primers that the PCR ran. Clones were read by immunoSEQ multiplex PCR, and TCRdb kept only the in-frame ones, dropping some. Here the sample spans just over 150,000 clones, roughly 72% being singletons. Specimen: PBMCs. This clonotype originated in a man aged 35-49 years in good health and CMV-seropositive. This rearrangement joins TRBV5-1 to TRBJ2-2; D is uncertain. The CDR3 region has the DNA TGCGCCAGCAGCTTGGGGCAGGTAAACGGGGAGCTGTTTTTT. It yields the protein CASSLGQVNGELFF.